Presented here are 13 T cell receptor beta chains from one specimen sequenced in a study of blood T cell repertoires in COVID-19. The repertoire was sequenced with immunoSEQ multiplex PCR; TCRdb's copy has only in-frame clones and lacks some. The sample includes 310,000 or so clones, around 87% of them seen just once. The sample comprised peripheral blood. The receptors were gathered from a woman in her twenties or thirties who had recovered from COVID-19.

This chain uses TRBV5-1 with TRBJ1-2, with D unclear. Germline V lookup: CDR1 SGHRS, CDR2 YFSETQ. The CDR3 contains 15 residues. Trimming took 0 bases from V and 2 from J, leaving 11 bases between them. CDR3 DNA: TGCGCCAGCAGCTTGGCTGTGGCCTCAAACTATGGCTACACCTTC. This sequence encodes CASSLAVASNYGYTF. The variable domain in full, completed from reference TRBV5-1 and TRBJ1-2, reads KAGVTQTPRYLIKTRGQQVTLSCSPISGHRSVSWYQQTPGQGLQFLFEYFSETQRNKGNFPGRFSGRQFSNSRSEMNVSTLELGDSALYLCASSLAVASNYGYTFGSGTRLTVV.

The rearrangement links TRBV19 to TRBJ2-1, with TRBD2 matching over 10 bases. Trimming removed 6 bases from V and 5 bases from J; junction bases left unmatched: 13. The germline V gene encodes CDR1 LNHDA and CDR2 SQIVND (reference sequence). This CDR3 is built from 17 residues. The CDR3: CASSPGLAPLRDNEQFF. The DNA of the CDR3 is TGTGCCAGTAGCCCGGGACTAGCGCCCCTCCGAGACAATGAGCAGTTCTTC.

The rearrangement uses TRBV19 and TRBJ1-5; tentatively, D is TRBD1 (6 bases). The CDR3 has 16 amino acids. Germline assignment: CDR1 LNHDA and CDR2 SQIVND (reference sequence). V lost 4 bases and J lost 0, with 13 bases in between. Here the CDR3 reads CASSNRDTHSNQPQHF. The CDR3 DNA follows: TGTGCCAGTAGTAACCGGGACACCCATAGCAATCAGCCCCAGCATTTT. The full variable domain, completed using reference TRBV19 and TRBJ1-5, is DGGITQSPKYLFRKEGQNVTLSCEQNLNHDAMYWYRQDPGQGLRLIYYSQIVNDFQKGDIAEGYSVSREKKESFPLTVTSAQKNPTAFYLCASSNRDTHSNQPQHFGDGTRLSIL.

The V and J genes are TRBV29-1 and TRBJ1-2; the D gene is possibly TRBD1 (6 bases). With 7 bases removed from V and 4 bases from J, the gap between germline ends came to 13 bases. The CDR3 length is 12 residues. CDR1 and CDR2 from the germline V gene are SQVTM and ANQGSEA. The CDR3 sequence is CSAKTGFYGYTF. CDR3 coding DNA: TGCAGCGCCAAAACAGGGTTCTATGGCTACACCTTC.

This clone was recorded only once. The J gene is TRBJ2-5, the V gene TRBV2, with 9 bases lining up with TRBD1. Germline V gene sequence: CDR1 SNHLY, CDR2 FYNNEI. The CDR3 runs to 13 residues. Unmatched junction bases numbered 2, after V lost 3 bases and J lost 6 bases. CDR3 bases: TGTGCCAGCAGTGAGGGACAGGGCCAGACCCAGTACTTC. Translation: CASSEGQGQTQYF.

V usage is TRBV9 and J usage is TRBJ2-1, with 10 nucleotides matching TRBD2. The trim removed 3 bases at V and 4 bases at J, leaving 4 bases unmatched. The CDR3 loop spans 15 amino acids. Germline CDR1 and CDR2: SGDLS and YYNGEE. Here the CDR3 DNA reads TGTGCCAGCAGCGATGGACTAGCGGCTTACAATGAGCAGTTCTTC. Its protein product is CASSDGLAAYNEQFF.

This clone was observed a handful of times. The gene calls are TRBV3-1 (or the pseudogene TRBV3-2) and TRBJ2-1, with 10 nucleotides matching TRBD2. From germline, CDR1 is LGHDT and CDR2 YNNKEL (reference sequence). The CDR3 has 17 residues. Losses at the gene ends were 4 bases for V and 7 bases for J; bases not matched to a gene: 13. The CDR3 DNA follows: TGTGCCAGCAGCCCAGAGAGATCCCTAGCGGGAGCGAATGAGCAGTTCTTC. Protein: CASSPERSLAGANEQFF.

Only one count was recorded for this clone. CDR3 protein: CASSLALGEQPQHF. As DNA, the CDR3 is TGCGCCAGCAGCTTGGCCTTGGGAGAACAGCCCCAGCATTTT. This chain joins TRBV5-1 and TRBJ1-5; D is ambiguous. The CDR3 is made up of 14 amino acids. V was shortened by 0 bases and J by 7 bases, with 11 bases between the two germline ends. The V gene's germline CDR1 is SGHRS and CDR2 YFSETQ.

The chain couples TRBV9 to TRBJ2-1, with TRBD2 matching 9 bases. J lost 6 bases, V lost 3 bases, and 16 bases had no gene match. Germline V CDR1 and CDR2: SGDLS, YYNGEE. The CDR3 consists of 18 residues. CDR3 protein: CASSANGAGGPAFNEQFF. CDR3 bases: TGTGCCAGCAGCGCCAATGGAGCGGGAGGCCCCGCTTTCAATGAGCAGTTCTTC. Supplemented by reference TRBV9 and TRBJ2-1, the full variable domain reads DSGVTQTPKHLITATGQRVTLRCSPRSGDLSVYWYQQSLDQGLQFLIQYYNGEERAKGNILERFSAQQFPDLHSELNLSSLELGDSALYFCASSANGAGGPAFNEQFFGPGTRLTVL.

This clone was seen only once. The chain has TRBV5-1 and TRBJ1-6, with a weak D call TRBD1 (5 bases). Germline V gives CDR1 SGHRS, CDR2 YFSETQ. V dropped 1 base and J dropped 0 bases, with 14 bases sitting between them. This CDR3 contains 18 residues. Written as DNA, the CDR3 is TGCGCCAGCAGCTTGAGATTTTCGCAGGGCTCCTATAATTCACCCCTCCACTTT. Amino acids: CASSLRFSQGSYNSPLHF.

CDR3 region: CASSLDGGRVYTGELFF. In DNA form, the CDR3 reads TGTGCCAGCAGCTTAGACGGCGGGAGAGTTTATACCGGGGAGCTGTTTTTT. V is TRBV7-3 and J is TRBJ2-2; 7 nucleotides align to TRBD2. V lost 2 bases to trimming and J lost 5 bases; unmatched junction nucleotides: 11. The CDR3 runs 17 residues. Per the germline V gene, CDR1 is SGHTA and CDR2 is FQGTGA.

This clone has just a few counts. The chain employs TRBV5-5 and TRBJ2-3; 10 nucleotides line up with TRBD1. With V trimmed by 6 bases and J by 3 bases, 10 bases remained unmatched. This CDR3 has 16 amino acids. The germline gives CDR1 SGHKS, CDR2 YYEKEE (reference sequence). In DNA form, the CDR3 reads TGTGCCAGCACCAAAAACCCGGGACAGGGGACAGATACGCAGTATTTT. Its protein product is CASTKNPGQGTDTQYF.

DNA of the CDR3: TGTGCCAGTTGGGCGGGCGGGGTACAGCCCCAGCATTTT. This translates into CASWAGGVQPQHF. The chain has TRBV19 and TRBJ1-5; D is unclear. The CDR3 sequence is 13 residues long. V was pared by 8 bases and J by 7 bases, with 15 bases between. Germline CDR1 and CDR2: LNHDA and SQIVND (reference sequence).